This T cell receptor beta chain was captured in a study of cytomegalovirus exposure and HLA in healthy donors. Study results and limitations: Reportedly, TCR beta sequences accurately predicted HLA-A and HLA-B alleles in most subjects. In a later analysis, several top co-occurrence clusters appeared linked to parvovirus B19, influenza, CMV and Epstein-Barr virus. Within the data, a cluster of highly shared sequence variants was likely a sequencing artifact.

V was shortened by 1 base and J by 0 bases, with 11 bases between the two germline ends. This CDR3 has 16 amino acids. The germline gives CDR1 SGHDT, CDR2 YYEEEE. As regards this clone: The antigen remains unidentified.

The PCR ran on 60 Vbeta and 13 Jbeta primers. TCRdb keeps only in-frame clones here, not all; method: immunoSEQ multiplex PCR. The sample consists of some 190,000 clones, roughly three quarters of them appearing once. This receptor was identified in a woman aged 25 to 39 in good health and CMV-seropositive. The chain joins TRBV5-6 to TRBJ1-5, with D uncertain. Specimen: PBMCs. In DNA, the CDR3 is TGTGCCAGCAGCTTGTATTCCCTCTATAGCAATCAGCCCCAGCATTTT. Translated: CASSLYSLYSNQPQHF.